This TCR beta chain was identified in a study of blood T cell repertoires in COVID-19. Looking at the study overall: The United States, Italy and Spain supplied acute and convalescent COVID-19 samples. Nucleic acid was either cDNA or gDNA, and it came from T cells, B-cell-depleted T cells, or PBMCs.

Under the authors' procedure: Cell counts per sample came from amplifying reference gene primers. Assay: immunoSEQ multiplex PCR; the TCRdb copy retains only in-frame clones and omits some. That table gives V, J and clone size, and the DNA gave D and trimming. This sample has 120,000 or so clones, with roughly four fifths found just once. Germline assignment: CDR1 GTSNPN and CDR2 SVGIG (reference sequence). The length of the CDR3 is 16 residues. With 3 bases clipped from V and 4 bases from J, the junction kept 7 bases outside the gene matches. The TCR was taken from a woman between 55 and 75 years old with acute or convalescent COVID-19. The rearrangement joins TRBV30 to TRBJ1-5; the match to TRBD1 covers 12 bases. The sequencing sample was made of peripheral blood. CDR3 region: CAWSEWDRGRNQPQHF. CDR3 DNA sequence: TGTGCCTGGAGCGAGTGGGACAGGGGGCGGAATCAGCCCCAGCATTTT.